Given below is one T cell receptor beta chain in context. The record originates from a study of identifying expanded T cells in peripheral blood. Collection occurred without any documented infections or immune events in donors. Libraries were prepared by immunoSEQ multiplex PCR; TCRdb keeps only in-frame clonotypes and omits some of them. In the table there are 65,000 to 95,000 clones, about 90% of which are singletons. Trimming left V 5 bases short and J 1 base short, with 13 bases between. There are 14 residues in the CDR3. CDR1 is SGHDT and CDR2 is YYEEEE in the germline V gene. The TCR originated in a person aged 18 to 69 in good health. Sequenced sample: blood. This chain links TRBV5-6 with TRBJ2-7, with D possibly being TRBD1 (5 bases). This chain's CDR3 is CASSKTYRSYEQYF. The CDR3 region has the DNA TGTGCCAGCAGTAAAACCTACAGGTCCTACGAGCAGTACTTC. The complete variable domain, with remaining parts taken from reference TRBV5-6 and TRBJ2-7, reads DAGVTQSPTHLIKTRGQQVTLRCSPKSGHDTVSWYQQALGQGPQFIFQYYEEEERQRGNFPDRFSGHQFPNYSSELNVNALLLGDSALYLCASSKTYRSYEQYFGPGTRLTVT.